A single sample is the source of the 23 T cell receptor beta chains below, sequenced in a study of blood T cell repertoires in COVID-19. Profiled with immunoSEQ multiplex PCR; TCRdb holds only in-frame clones, not every one. The table shows some 250,000 clones, with approximately 88% occurring only once. Sequenced input: peripheral blood. The receptors here all came from a woman aged 25 to 39 with acute or convalescent COVID-19.

A few counts support this clone. V usage is TRBV27 and J usage is TRBJ1-4; possibly TRBD1 for D (5 bases). The CDR3 loop spans 14 amino acids. Germline V CDR1 and CDR2: MNHEY, SMNVEV (reference sequence). V was trimmed by 5 bases and J by 7 bases, leaving 14 bases between them. CDR3 protein: CASSRWRGTEKLFF. As DNA, the CDR3 is TGTGCCAGCAGTAGATGGAGGGGTACTGAAAAACTGTTTTTT.

The count of this clone is one. The CDR3 nucleotides are TGTGCCAGCAGTTACGTTGGGCAGTATAGCAATCAGCCCCAGCATTTT. As protein: CASSYVGQYSNQPQHF. V usage is TRBV6-2 or TRBV6-3 and J usage is TRBJ1-5; D call uncertain. Germline CDR1 MNHEY, CDR2 SVGEGT. Trimming removed 2 bases at V and 0 bases at J, with 11 bases between. CDR3 length equals 16 residues.

The chain is built from TRBV5-1 and TRBJ1-4; 7 bases match TRBD1. The germline V gene encodes CDR1 SGHRS and CDR2 YFSETQ. The CDR3 contains 14 residues. Unmatched junction bases numbered 6, after V lost 3 bases and J lost 7 bases. CDR3 sequence (DNA): TGCGCCAGCAGCTCGGGACAGCCAACTGAAAAACTGTTTTTT. This translates into CASSSGQPTEKLFF.

The V call is TRBV7-8, the J call TRBJ2-7; D is unclear. CDR3 length equals 11 residues. Trimming shortened V by 4 bases and J by 3 bases, and 4 bases separated the two germline ends. Germline V gene data show CDR1 as SGHVS and CDR2 as FQNEAQ. For the CDR3, the DNA is TGTGCCAGCAGCTCCTACTACGAGCAGTACTTC. Protein product: CASSSYYEQYF.

The chain links TRBV5-6 to TRBJ2-5; 12 bases are a match to TRBD2. Trimming cost V 4 bases and J 1 base; bases outside gene matches: 2. Germline loops: CDR1 SGHDT, CDR2 YYEEEE. This CDR3 is 15 amino acids long. The CDR3 bases are TGTGCCAGCAGCCAGGGACTAGCGGGCCAAGAGACCCAGTACTTC. This translates into CASSQGLAGQETQYF.

The chain has TRBV27 and TRBJ2-7, with TRBD1 identical over 9 bases. Germline CDR1 MNHEY, CDR2 SMNVEV (reference sequence). Trimming took 3 bases from V and 5 from J; bases not matched to a gene: 8. The CDR3 consists of 15 residues. CDR3 nucleotides: TGTGCCAGCAGTTTGGTGGGGACAGGGTCTGACGAGCAGTACTTC. Its protein product is CASSLVGTGSDEQYF.

The chain employs TRBV19 and TRBJ2-1, with 12 bases aligning to TRBD2. Per the germline V gene, CDR1 is LNHDA and CDR2 is SQIVND (reference sequence). The CDR3 covers 14 residues. The V and J ends lost 8 bases and 4 bases, in that order; junction bases with no gene match: 3. Here the CDR3 reads CASLAGGPYNEQFF. The CDR3 DNA is TGTGCCAGTCTAGCGGGAGGGCCTTACAATGAGCAGTTCTTC.

The table lists this clone with a count of one. The chain uses TRBV5-8 and TRBJ2-1, with 9 bases fitting TRBD2. The CDR3 covers 16 residues. Germline-derived CDR1 and CDR2 are SGHTS and YDEGEE. After removal of 0 bases from V and 8 bases from J, the junction contained 9 bases not matched to a gene. This chain's CDR3 is CASSLGAGTSTDEQFF. The CDR3 DNA reads as TGTGCCAGCAGCTTGGGGGCCGGGACTAGCACCGATGAGCAGTTCTTC.

The CDR3 DNA reads TGTGCCACCAGTGAGACTGAGACTAGCGGGTACACCGGGGAGCTGTTTTTT. Translation: CATSETETSGYTGELFF. This chain joins TRBV24-1 and TRBJ2-2, with 10 bases matching TRBD2. Per the germline V gene, CDR1 is KGHDR and CDR2 is SFDVKD. The length of the CDR3 is 17 residues. V lost 4 bases and J lost 3; bases outside the gene matches: 7.

The rearrangement uses TRBV28 and TRBJ1-2, with D maybe TRBD1 (5 bases). Trimming removed 5 bases at V and 7 bases at J, with 14 bases between. The V gene's germline CDR1 is MDHEN and CDR2 SYDVKM. This CDR3 has 13 residues. CDR3 loop: CASSVTQGSGYTF. The CDR3 DNA reads as TGTGCCAGCAGTGTCACGCAGGGATCTGGCTACACCTTC.

The V call is TRBV4-3, the J call TRBJ1-1; weak D call: TRBD1 (6 bases). Germline V gives CDR1 LGHNA, CDR2 YSLEER. There are 15 residues in the CDR3. With 0 bases removed from V and 5 bases from J, the gap between germline ends came to 13 bases. The CDR3 is CASSQDGAGETEAFF. CDR3 coding DNA: TGCGCCAGCAGCCAAGATGGGGCAGGGGAGACTGAAGCTTTCTTT.

This chain uses TRBV20-1 with TRBJ2-3; 12 positions agree with TRBD2. The CDR3 is made up of 15 amino acids. With V trimmed by 3 bases and J by 3 bases, 4 bases remained unmatched. Germline CDR1 and CDR2: DFQATT and SNEGSKA (reference sequence). CDR3 nucleotide sequence: TGCAGTGCTAGTTCGCTAGCGGGAGGGACAGATACGCAGTATTTT. It codes for CSASSLAGGTDTQYF.

This chain joins TRBV6-4 and TRBJ2-3; 8 bases agree with TRBD2. The trim removed 0 bases at V and 2 bases at J, leaving 4 bases unmatched. Germline V gene sequence: CDR1 MRHNA, CDR2 SNTAGT. The CDR3 is made up of 16 amino acids. As DNA, the CDR3 is TGTGCCAGCAGTGACTCTTGGACTAGCACCACAGATACGCAGTATTTT. Amino acids: CASSDSWTSTTDTQYF.

A remark on this clone: Other DNA sequences in the same sample also yield this CDR3. The chain joins TRBV5-1 to TRBJ2-7; 11 bases are a match to TRBD1. J lost 6 bases, V lost 2 bases, and 4 bases had no gene match. The CDR3 runs 14 residues. Germline V gives CDR1 SGHRS, CDR2 YFSETQ. In DNA form, the CDR3 reads TGCGCCAGCAGCTTACCGGGACAGGGGGGCGAGCAGTACTTC. It specifies CASSLPGQGGEQYF.

This chain uses TRBV6-6 with TRBJ1-5; D perhaps matches TRBD1 (6 bases). The germline CDR1 and CDR2 sequences are MNHNY and SVGAGI (reference sequence). V was clipped by 6 bases and J by 4 bases, with 16 bases between them. There are 15 residues in the CDR3. In DNA, the CDR3 is TGTGCCAGCAGACCTCCGGACAGCCTAAATCAGCCCCAGCATTTT. Its translation: CASRPPDSLNQPQHF.

CDR3 coding DNA: TGTGCCAGCAGCTTAGGACTACAAGAGACCCAGTACTTC. Translation gives CASSLGLQETQYF. This sequence joins TRBV7-9 and TRBJ2-5; D possibly corresponds to TRBD2 (5 bases). In germline, CDR1 is SEHNR, CDR2 FQNEAQ (reference sequence). The CDR3 runs to 13 residues. V lost 1 base and J 2 bases, leaving 5 bases between the germline ends.

This chain connects TRBV7-2 to TRBJ1-1; TRBD1 aligns across 7 bases. Per germline, CDR1 SGHTA and CDR2 FQGNSA. The CDR3 has 15 residues. The V gene end was trimmed by 3 bases and the J gene end by 2 bases; junction bases not matched to a gene: 6. Here the CDR3 DNA reads TGTGCCAGCAGCTTGGGACAGTGGTCTAACACTGAAGCTTTCTTT. Translating it yields CASSLGQWSNTEAFF.

This clone was recorded once. The genes are TRBV7-9 and TRBJ2-7; D is perhaps TRBD2 (6 bases). Per germline, CDR1 SEHNR and CDR2 FQNEAQ (reference sequence). This CDR3 spans 14 amino acids. V was shortened by 6 bases and J by 5 bases, with 17 bases between the two germline ends. The CDR3 DNA follows: TGTGCCAGCAGTGGCGGGATCCCCCTCCACGAGCAGTACTTC. Translating it yields CASSGGIPLHEQYF.

J is TRBJ2-3 and V is TRBV7-9; possibly TRBD2 for D (6 bases). The CDR3 sequence is 13 residues long. In germline, CDR1 is SEHNR, CDR2 FQNEAQ (reference sequence). V was cut by 8 bases and J by 4 bases, with 13 bases left in between. The CDR3 coding sequence is TGTGCCAGCTTCGGGACTCCTCCAGATACGCAGTATTTT. As protein: CASFGTPPDTQYF.

The V gene is TRBV6-5, the J gene TRBJ1-1, with a possible D match to TRBD1 (6 bases). Germline-derived CDR1 and CDR2 are MNHEY and SVGAGI. Trimming removed 6 bases from V and 8 bases from J, with 10 bases in between. This CDR3 contains 11 residues. Here the CDR3 DNA reads TGTGCCAGCAGCTCCGGACAGGAAGCTTTCTTT. This gives the protein CASSSGQEAFF.

This clone was counted between two and nine times. V is TRBV19 and J is TRBJ1-1; 8 nucleotides align to TRBD1. V was clipped by 5 bases and J by 5 bases; unmatched bases: 10. CDR3 length equals 15 residues. From germline, CDR1 is LNHDA and CDR2 SQIVND (reference sequence). Here the CDR3 reads CASSGQGWGLTEAFF. For the CDR3, the DNA is TGTGCCAGTAGTGGACAGGGATGGGGCCTAACTGAAGCTTTCTTT.

In its sample, this clone was seen a few times. The chain carries TRBV25-1 and TRBJ1-1, with D uncertain. V was clipped by 2 bases and J by 1 base, with 8 bases between them. The germline V gene has CDR1 MGHDK and CDR2 SYGVNS. The CDR3 runs to 14 residues. CDR3 sequence: CASSEVGPNTEAFF. The DNA for the CDR3 is TGTGCCAGCAGTGAAGTTGGGCCGAACACTGAAGCTTTCTTT.

This rearrangement joins TRBV11-3 to TRBJ2-1; 9 nucleotides agree with TRBD2. Germline V gene data show CDR1 as SGHNT and CDR2 as YENEEA. V was pared by 5 bases and J by 4 bases, with 3 bases of the junction left unmatched. The CDR3 covers 14 residues. In DNA form, the CDR3 reads TGTGCCAGCAGCCTTAGCGGGAGTTACAATGAGCAGTTCTTC. Translating gives CASSLSGSYNEQFF.